The 28 T cell receptor beta chains below all came from one sample that was sequenced in a study of blood T cell repertoires in COVID-19. The method was immunoSEQ multiplex PCR; TCRdb's version includes in-frame clones alone and lacks a portion of them. This sample has about 87,000 clones, with roughly four fifths found just once. Sequencing input: peripheral blood. The receptors were gathered from a woman between 70 and 85 years old with acute or convalescent COVID-19.

The CDR3 loop reads CASRTGSVPEKLFF. Here the CDR3 DNA reads TGTGCCAGCAGAACGGGATCCGTTCCGGAAAAACTGTTTTTT. This rearrangement joins TRBV28 to TRBJ1-4, with no clear D. With 6 bases removed from V and 8 bases from J, the gap between germline ends came to 16 bases. The CDR3 length is 14 residues. From germline, CDR1 is MDHEN and CDR2 SYDVKM.

The V and J genes are TRBV15 and TRBJ2-2, with D perhaps matching TRBD1 (7 bases). Trimming took 5 bases from V and 7 from J, leaving 17 bases between them. This CDR3 has 15 residues. Germline V gene lookup returns CDR1 LNHNV and CDR2 YYDKDF (reference sequence). In DNA, the CDR3 is TGTGCCACCAGCCCTGAGGAGGGGGCTGTCGGGGAGCTGTTTTTT. Translated, it gives CATSPEEGAVGELFF.

The chain recombines TRBV10-3 with TRBJ1-1; 11 bases line up with TRBD1. Germline CDR1 reads ENHRY; CDR2 reads SYGVKD. The CDR3 spans 16 residues. The V gene end was trimmed by 3 bases and the J gene end by 2 bases; junction bases not matched to a gene: 5. The CDR3: CAISDGTGGSNTEAFF. For the CDR3, the DNA is TGTGCCATCAGTGACGGGACAGGGGGGAGTAACACTGAAGCTTTCTTT.

The chain employs TRBV6-5 and TRBJ1-2, with 8 bases that match TRBD1. J gave up 2 bases and V 7 bases, and 9 bases lay outside the gene matches. Germline V gene lookup returns CDR1 MNHEY and CDR2 SVGAGI. The CDR3 spans 15 residues. The CDR3 DNA follows: TGTGCCAGCACGGGACAGGCATACGTAAACTATGGCTACACCTTC. Its translation is CASTGQAYVNYGYTF.

This rearrangement joins TRBV19 to TRBJ2-6, with a weak D call TRBD1 (5 bases). V lost 4 bases to trimming and J lost 0 bases, with 10 bases between them. There are 16 residues in the CDR3. Germline CDR1 is LNHDA and CDR2 is SQIVND (reference sequence). CDR3 region: CASSKWGHSGANVLTF. For the CDR3, the DNA is TGTGCCAGTAGTAAGTGGGGCCACTCTGGGGCCAACGTCCTGACTTTC.

In this sample, this clone turned up a few times. The V call is TRBV7-2, the J call TRBJ2-1, with TRBD1 as a possible D gene (6 bases). V was shortened by 6 bases and J by 4 bases, with 19 bases between the two germline ends. This CDR3 has 16 amino acids. The germline V gene has CDR1 SGHTA and CDR2 FQGNSA. The CDR3: CASRRRPGAQYNEQFF. CDR3 nucleotide sequence: TGTGCCAGCAGACGAAGACCAGGGGCCCAGTACAATGAGCAGTTCTTC.

This rearrangement joins TRBV21-1 to TRBJ1-2; the table's D call, TRBD1, was not checked against the DNA. TRBV21-1 is classified as a pseudogene. The CDR3 contains 16 residues. The CDR3 sequence: CASSQPPGTGGGGYTF. CDR3 nucleotide sequence: TGTGCCAGCAGCCAACCCCCCGGGACAGGGGGCGGTGGCTACACCTTC.

The V call is TRBV3-1 (or the pseudogene TRBV3-2), the J call TRBJ1-2; no reliable D call. The CDR3 extends over 14 amino acids. Per the germline V gene, CDR1 is LGHDT and CDR2 is YNNKEL (reference sequence). With 0 bases removed from V and 4 bases from J, the gap between germline ends came to 9 bases. CDR3 nucleotide sequence: TGTGCCAGCAGCCAAGAAAGAAGGAGCTATGGCTACACCTTC. Amino acid sequence: CASSQERRSYGYTF.

V and J are TRBV18 and TRBJ2-7, with 10 bases lining up with TRBD1. The CDR3 contains 15 residues. The germline V gene encodes CDR1 KGHSH and CDR2 LQKENI. V trimming: 3 bases; J trimming: 4 bases; junction bases outside the gene matches: 6. CDR3: CASSPTTGGKYEQYF. The CDR3 DNA is TGTGCCAGCTCACCCACGACAGGGGGCAAGTACGAGCAGTACTTC.

The chain couples TRBV2 to TRBJ2-3; tentative D call: TRBD1 (5 bases). The germline V gene has CDR1 SNHLY and CDR2 FYNNEI. This CDR3 region has 15 residues. V dropped 0 bases and J dropped 4 bases, with 11 bases sitting between them. The DNA of the CDR3 is TGTGCCAGCAGTGAAGCTCCAGGGTGGGCAGATACGCAGTATTTT. This sequence encodes CASSEAPGWADTQYF.

Only one count was recorded for this clone. This chain links TRBV24-1 with TRBJ1-6; weak D call: TRBD1 (6 bases). Germline V gene lookup returns CDR1 KGHDR and CDR2 SFDVKD. V was cut by 9 bases and J by 7 bases, with 39 bases left in between. The CDR3 sequence is 22 residues long. CDR3 sequence (DNA): TGTGCCACCGTCCTGGGCCCCGGGACACCGGTTGACCCCAACCTAAAAAATTCACCCCTCCACTTT. This encodes CATVLGPGTPVDPNLKNSPLHF.

The chain recombines TRBV27 with TRBJ1-4, with a weak D call TRBD1 (5 bases). The CDR3 covers 14 residues. The germline V and J ends were trimmed by 2 bases and 8 bases, with 12 bases remaining between them. In germline, CDR1 is MNHEY, CDR2 SMNVEV (reference sequence). The CDR3 sequence is CASSLAGASEKLFF. The CDR3 DNA reads TGTGCCAGCAGTTTAGCTGGGGCTTCCGAAAAACTGTTTTTT.

The rearrangement uses TRBV7-7 and TRBJ2-1; 9 bases fit TRBD1. The CDR3 has 13 residues. CDR1 and CDR2 from the germline V gene are SSHAT and FNYEAQ (reference sequence). The CDR3 coding sequence is TGTGCTACCGGGGACAGGGTGCTAGGTGAGCAGTTCTTC. It specifies CATGDRVLGEQFF.

V gene TRBV7-9 combines with J gene TRBJ1-4; possibly TRBD1 for D (5 bases). The CDR3 extends over 16 amino acids. Per germline, CDR1 SEHNR and CDR2 FQNEAQ (reference sequence). With 1 base removed from V and 7 bases from J, the gap between germline ends came to 16 bases. Here the CDR3 DNA reads TGTGCCAGCAGCTTAGGGGATGGGTTAAGGGGTGAAAAACTGTTTTTT. Protein sequence: CASSLGDGLRGEKLFF.

The V and J genes are TRBV11-3 and TRBJ2-7, with a possible D match to TRBD2 (7 bases). The V end lost 5 bases, the J end lost 4 bases, and 15 bases lay between the germline ends. This CDR3 has 14 amino acids. The germline V gene has CDR1 SGHNT and CDR2 YENEEA. The CDR3, as DNA: TGTGCCAGCAGCGACGCGGGGGCCGGGTACGAGCAGTACTTC. Its translation is CASSDAGAGYEQYF.

V gene TRBV7-8 combines with J gene TRBJ2-5; D is possibly TRBD2 (6 bases). Trimming cost V 5 bases and J 3 bases, with 13 bases left between them. This CDR3 comprises 14 residues. CDR1 SGHVS and CDR2 FQNEAQ come from the germline V gene. The DNA for the CDR3 is TGTGCCAGCAGCGTGACTAGAAATGAAGAGACCCAGTACTTC. Its protein product is CASSVTRNEETQYF.

The V call is TRBV7-3, the J call TRBJ2-2; 14 bases fit TRBD2. The CDR3 consists of 15 residues. Germline V gene data show CDR1 as SGHTA and CDR2 as FQGTGA. V trimming: 3 bases; J trimming: 9 bases; junction bases outside the gene matches: 3. This chain's CDR3 is CASSLGTSGSWELFF. The CDR3 DNA sequence: TGTGCCAGCAGCTTGGGGACTAGCGGGAGCTGGGAGCTGTTTTTT.

This clone was detected a few times. The V call is TRBV29-1, the J call TRBJ2-5; 7 bases map to TRBD1. The CDR3 length is 11 residues. The ends lost 8 bases at V and 5 bases at J; junction bases unmatched: 5. Germline V gene lookup returns CDR1 SQVTM and CDR2 ANQGSEA. CDR3 sequence: CSINRGETQYF. The CDR3 nucleotides read TGCAGCATCAACAGGGGTGAGACCCAGTACTTC. Using reference TRBV29-1 and TRBJ2-5 for the parts outside the CDR3, the full variable domain is SAVISQKPSRDICQRGTSLTIQCQVDSQVTMMFWYRQQPGQSLTLIATANQGSEATYESGFVIDKFPISRPNLTFSTLTVSNMSPEDSSIYLCSINRGETQYFGPGTRLLVL.

The chain has TRBV6-5 and TRBJ2-7; 10 nucleotides match TRBD1. The CDR3 covers 15 residues. V lost 5 bases and J lost 4; bases outside the gene matches: 8. Germline CDR1 reads MNHEY; CDR2 reads SVGAGI. CDR3 residues: CASSPRQGASYEQYF. CDR3 coding DNA: TGTGCCAGCAGTCCCCGACAGGGGGCTTCTTACGAGCAGTACTTC.

The chain uses TRBV5-4 and TRBJ2-3, with 7 bases that match TRBD1. Germline assignment: CDR1 SGHNT and CDR2 YYREEE (reference sequence). The CDR3 totals 15 residues. The ends lost 3 bases at V and 2 bases at J; junction bases unmatched: 6. CDR3 sequence reads: CASSWGQPNTDTQYF. In DNA form, the CDR3 reads TGTGCCAGCAGCTGGGGACAGCCGAACACAGATACGCAGTATTTT.

The chain carries TRBV19 and TRBJ2-2; 12 nucleotides line up with TRBD1. V shed 0 bases and J 6 bases; nucleotides not matched to a gene: 2. Germline V lookup: CDR1 LNHDA, CDR2 SQIVND (reference sequence). The CDR3 is made up of 16 amino acids. The CDR3 coding sequence is TGTGCCAGTAGTATAGAGGGACAGGGGGCACCCGGGGAGCTGTTTTTT. Encoded protein: CASSIEGQGAPGELFF. The entire variable domain, with the rest obtained from reference TRBV19 and TRBJ2-2, is as follows: DGGITQSPKYLFRKEGQNVTLSCEQNLNHDAMYWYRQDPGQGLRLIYYSQIVNDFQKGDIAEGYSVSREKKESFPLTVTSAQKNPTAFYLCASSIEGQGAPGELFFGEGSRLTVL.

The chain combines TRBV27 with TRBJ1-3; D call uncertain. CDR3 length: 13 amino acids. V dropped 4 bases and J dropped 4 bases, with 8 bases sitting between them. Germline CDR1 is MNHEY and CDR2 is SMNVEV (reference sequence). The CDR3 loop reads CASSSPLGNTIYF. The CDR3 DNA is TGTGCCAGCAGTTCTCCCCTCGGAAACACCATATATTTT.

The chain combines TRBV19 with TRBJ2-1, with 7 bases fitting TRBD1. The germline V gene has CDR1 LNHDA and CDR2 SQIVND (reference sequence). With 2 bases clipped from V and 4 bases from J, the junction kept 2 bases outside the gene matches. This CDR3 region has 14 residues. This CDR3 reads CASSIPGQYNEQFF. The CDR3 DNA reads TGTGCCAGTAGTATACCGGGACAGTACAATGAGCAGTTCTTC.

The CDR3 region has the DNA TGTGCCAGCAGCTTCCCAGGGGGTGTGAACACTGAAGCTTTCTTT. The encoded protein is CASSFPGGVNTEAFF. The chain uses TRBV7-9 and TRBJ1-1, with TRBD1 identical over 7 bases. Germline V gives CDR1 SEHNR, CDR2 FQNEAQ (reference sequence). CDR3 size: 15 residues. The V and J ends lost 3 bases and 0 bases, in that order; junction bases with no gene match: 4.

The J gene is TRBJ2-7, the V gene TRBV6-2 or TRBV6-3, with D possibly TRBD1 on 6 matching bases. Germline V gene data show CDR1 as MNHEY and CDR2 as SVGEGT. Between the trimmed V and J ends, which lost 6 bases and 6 bases, there was a span of 21 bases. The CDR3 covers 15 residues. Written as DNA, the CDR3 is TGTGCCAGCAGCAAGTTGACAGGAGTAGTGGCCGAGCAGTACTTC. Translation: CASSKLTGVVAEQYF.

The CDR3 region is CASSELAGAETQYF. CDR3 nucleotide sequence: TGTGCCAGCAGCGAACTAGCGGGGGCCGAGACCCAGTACTTC. The chain carries TRBV5-4 and TRBJ2-5; 11 bases map to TRBD2. With 4 bases clipped from V and 5 bases from J, the junction kept 4 bases outside the gene matches. Per the germline V gene, CDR1 is SGHNT and CDR2 is YYREEE (reference sequence). There are 14 residues in the CDR3.

The chain has TRBV5-1 and TRBJ2-1, with 7 bases matching TRBD1. The germline CDR1 and CDR2 sequences are SGHRS and YFSETQ. This CDR3 has 14 residues. Losses at the gene ends were 4 bases for V and 2 bases for J; bases not matched to a gene: 3. In nucleotides, the CDR3 is TGCGCCAGCAGCGAGGACAGGACCTACAATGAGCAGTTCTTC. Its translation is CASSEDRTYNEQFF.

The rearrangement joins TRBV19 to TRBJ2-7; TRBD2 aligns across 13 bases. J was trimmed by 1 base and V by 5 bases; bases with no gene match: 8. The CDR3 has 17 residues. Germline lookup yields CDR1 LNHDA and CDR2 SQIVND (reference sequence). CDR3 sequence (DNA): TGTGCCAGTAGTTCCCGAGGGGGACTAGCGGGATCCTACGAGCAGTACTTC. Translation gives CASSSRGGLAGSYEQYF.